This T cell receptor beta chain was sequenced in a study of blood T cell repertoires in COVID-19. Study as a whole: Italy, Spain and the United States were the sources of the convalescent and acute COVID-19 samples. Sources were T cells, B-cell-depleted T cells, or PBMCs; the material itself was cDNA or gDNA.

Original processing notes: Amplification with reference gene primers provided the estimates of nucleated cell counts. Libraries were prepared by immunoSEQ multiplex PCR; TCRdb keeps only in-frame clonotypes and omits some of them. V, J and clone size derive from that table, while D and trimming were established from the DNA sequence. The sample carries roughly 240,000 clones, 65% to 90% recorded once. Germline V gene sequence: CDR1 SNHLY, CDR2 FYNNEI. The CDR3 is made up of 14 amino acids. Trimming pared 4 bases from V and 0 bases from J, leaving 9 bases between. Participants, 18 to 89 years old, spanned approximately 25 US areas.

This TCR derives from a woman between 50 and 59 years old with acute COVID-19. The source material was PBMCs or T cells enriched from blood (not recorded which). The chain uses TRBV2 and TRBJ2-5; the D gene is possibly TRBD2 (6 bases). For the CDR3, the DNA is TGTGCCAGCAGTGCGGGGGTTTACCAAGAGACCCAGTACTTC. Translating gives CASSAGVYQETQYF.